Sequencing of this T cell receptor (beta chain) was carried out in a study of cytomegalovirus exposure and HLA in healthy donors. With respect to this clone: No antigen is known for it.

With V trimmed by 4 bases and J by 0 bases, 3 bases remained unmatched. Germline lookup yields CDR1 MNHEY and CDR2 SVGAGI. The CDR3 is 15 amino acids. The table came from immunoSEQ multiplex PCR; TCRdb's copy has only in-frame clones and leaves some out. The repertoire holds 150,000 to 200,000 clones, with roughly 80% as singletons. General study results and limits: Across donors, most TCRs were seen rarely, yet some public ones were widespread. A few CMV-associated chains proved CMV antigen-specific in vitro.

V usage is TRBV6-5 and J usage is TRBJ2-3; 8 bases line up with TRBD2. This clonotype was obtained from a man aged 30 to 39 in good health and CMV-seropositive. Sequences were obtained from PBMCs. As DNA, the CDR3 is TGTGCCAGCAGTTTAGCGGGGATTAGCACAGATACGCAGTATTTT. Its translation: CASSLAGISTDTQYF.